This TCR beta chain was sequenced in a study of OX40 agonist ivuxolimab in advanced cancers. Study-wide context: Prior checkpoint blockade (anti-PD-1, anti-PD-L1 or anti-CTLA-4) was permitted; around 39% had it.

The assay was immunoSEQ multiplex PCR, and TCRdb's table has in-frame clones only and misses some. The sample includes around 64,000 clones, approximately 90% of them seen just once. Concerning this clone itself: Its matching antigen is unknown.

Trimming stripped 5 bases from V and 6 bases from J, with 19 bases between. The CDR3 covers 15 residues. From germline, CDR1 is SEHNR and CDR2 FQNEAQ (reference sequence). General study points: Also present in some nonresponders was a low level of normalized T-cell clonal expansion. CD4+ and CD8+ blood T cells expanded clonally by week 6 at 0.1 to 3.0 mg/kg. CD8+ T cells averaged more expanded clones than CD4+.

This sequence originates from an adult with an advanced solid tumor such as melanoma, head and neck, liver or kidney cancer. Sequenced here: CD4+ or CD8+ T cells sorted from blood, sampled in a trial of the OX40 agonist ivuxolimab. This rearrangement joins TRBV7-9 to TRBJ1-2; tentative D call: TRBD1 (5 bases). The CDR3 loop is CASSLSTRGVHGYTF. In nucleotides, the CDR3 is TGTGCCAGCAGCCTCTCAACCCGGGGGGTGCATGGCTACACCTTC.